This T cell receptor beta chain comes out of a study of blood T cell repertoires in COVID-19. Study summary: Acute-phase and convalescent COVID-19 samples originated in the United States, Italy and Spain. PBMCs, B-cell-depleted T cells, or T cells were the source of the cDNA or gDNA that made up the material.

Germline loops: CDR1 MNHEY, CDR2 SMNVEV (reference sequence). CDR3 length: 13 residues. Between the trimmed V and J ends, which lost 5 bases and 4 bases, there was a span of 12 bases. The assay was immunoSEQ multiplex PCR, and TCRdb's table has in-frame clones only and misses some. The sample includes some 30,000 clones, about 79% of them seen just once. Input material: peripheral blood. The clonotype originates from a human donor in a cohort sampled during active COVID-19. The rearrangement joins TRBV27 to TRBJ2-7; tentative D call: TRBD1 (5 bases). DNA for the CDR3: TGTGCCAGCAGTATTAATAGGGGTTACGAGCAGTACTTC. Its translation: CASSINRGYEQYF.